This TCR beta chain originates from a study of T cell responses to AZD1222 COVID-19 vaccine. From germline, CDR1 is KGHSH and CDR2 LQKENI. This CDR3 region has 16 residues. V lost 0 bases to trimming and J lost 3 bases; unmatched junction nucleotides: 5. The assay was immunoSEQ multiplex PCR, and TCRdb's table has in-frame clones only and misses some. There are 150,000 to 200,000 clones in the sample; more than 80% occur only once, and approximately 4% lies in the top ten. General study findings and limits: Donors, mostly white British, included more females; clonal diversity was possibly underestimated. Repertoire sampling happened only post peak T cell response. As reported, nearly half of all spike-specific TCRs target variant regions that are unmutated.

In regard to this clone: Its antigen remains unidentified.

The material sequenced was peripheral blood, taken on day 0 of AZD1222 vaccination. The V and J genes are TRBV18 and TRBJ2-5; 9 positions agree with TRBD1. The sequence was obtained from an adult in good health. The CDR3 DNA follows: TGTGCCAGCTCACCACCGGGACAGGGAAACAAAGAGACCCAGTACTTC. Translation: CASSPPGQGNKETQYF.